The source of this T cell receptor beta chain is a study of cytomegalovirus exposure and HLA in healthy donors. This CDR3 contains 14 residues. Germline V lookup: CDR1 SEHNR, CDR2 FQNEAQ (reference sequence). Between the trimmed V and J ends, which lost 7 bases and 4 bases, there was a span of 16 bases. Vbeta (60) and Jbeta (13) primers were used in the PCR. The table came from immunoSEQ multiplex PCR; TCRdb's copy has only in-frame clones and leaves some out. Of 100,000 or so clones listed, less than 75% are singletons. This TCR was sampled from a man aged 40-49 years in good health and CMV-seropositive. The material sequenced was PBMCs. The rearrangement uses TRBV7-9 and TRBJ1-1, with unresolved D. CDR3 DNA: TGTGCCAGCATCGGAAGCATGGCTAGCACTGAAGCTTTCTTT. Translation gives CASIGSMASTEAFF.